This TCR beta chain was identified during a study of shared clonotypes between healthy human individuals. Points from the study as a whole: Clonotype sharing across a few donors was observed for about 5.2% of naive CD4 clonotypes. The study generally estimated greater richness for naive than memory subsets.

The study separated CD4+ cells into CD45RA+ naive and CD45RA-negative memory subsets. This clone has only one observation. What it recognizes is unknown. Per sorted-subset replicate PCR, input was 150 to 250 ng DNA, representing about 30,000 T cell genomes. Sequencing used immunoSEQ multiplex PCR; TCRdb keeps in-frame clones, though not all of them. The sample has approximately 2.5 million clones, under 95% seen once. Between the trimmed V and J ends, which lost 4 bases and 3 bases, there was a span of 28 bases. Germline loops: CDR1 SGHDT, CDR2 YYEEEE. This CDR3 is built from 19 residues. The chain recombines TRBV5-6 with TRBJ1-1; D is unclear. The sequence came from a man between 18 and 35 years old in good health. Some clones in this sample may be carry-over from other donors' samples. Sample: naive CD4+ T cells from PBMCs. Documented subset: CD45RA+ positively selected. In DNA form, the CDR3 reads TGTGCCAGCAGCCCCGTTCGAGTCTGGACGGTTCAGAGGTACACTGAAGCTTTCTTT. Residues: CASSPVRVWTVQRYTEAFF.